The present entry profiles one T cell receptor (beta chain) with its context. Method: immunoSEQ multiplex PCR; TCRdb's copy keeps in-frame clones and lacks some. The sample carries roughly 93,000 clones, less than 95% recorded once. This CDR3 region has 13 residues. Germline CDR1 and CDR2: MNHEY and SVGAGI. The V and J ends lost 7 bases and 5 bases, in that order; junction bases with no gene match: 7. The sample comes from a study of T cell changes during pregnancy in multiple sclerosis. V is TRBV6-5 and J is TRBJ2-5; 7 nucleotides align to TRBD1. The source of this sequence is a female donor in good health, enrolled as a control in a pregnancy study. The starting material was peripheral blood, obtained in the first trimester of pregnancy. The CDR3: CASTRDSRETQYF. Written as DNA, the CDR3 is TGTGCCAGCACCCGGGACAGTAGGGAGACCCAGTACTTC.